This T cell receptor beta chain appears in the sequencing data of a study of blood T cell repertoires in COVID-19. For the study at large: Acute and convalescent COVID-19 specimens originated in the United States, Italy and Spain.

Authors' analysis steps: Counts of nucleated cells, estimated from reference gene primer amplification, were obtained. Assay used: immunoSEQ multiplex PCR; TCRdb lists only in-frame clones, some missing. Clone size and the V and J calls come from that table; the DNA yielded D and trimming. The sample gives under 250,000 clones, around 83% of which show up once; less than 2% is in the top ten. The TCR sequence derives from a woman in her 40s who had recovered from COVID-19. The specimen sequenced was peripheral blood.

The CDR3 coding sequence is TGTGCCAGATCGCAGGAGGCATCCGAGCAGTACTTC. Its translation: CARSQEASEQYF. The rearrangement links TRBV6-4 to TRBJ2-7; the D gene is possibly TRBD2 (5 bases). Germline CDR1 reads MRHNA; CDR2 reads SNTAGT. V was cut by 9 bases and J by 6 bases, with 15 bases left in between. CDR3 length: 12 amino acids.